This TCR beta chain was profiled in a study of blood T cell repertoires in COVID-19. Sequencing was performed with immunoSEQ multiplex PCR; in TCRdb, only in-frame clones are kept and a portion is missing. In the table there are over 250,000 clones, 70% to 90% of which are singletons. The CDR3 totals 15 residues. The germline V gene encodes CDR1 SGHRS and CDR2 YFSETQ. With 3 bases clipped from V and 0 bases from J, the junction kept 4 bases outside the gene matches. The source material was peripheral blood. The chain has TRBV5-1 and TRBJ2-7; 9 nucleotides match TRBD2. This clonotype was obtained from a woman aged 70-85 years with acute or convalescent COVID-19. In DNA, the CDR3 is TGCGCCAGCAGCTACCTAGCGGGGAGCTCCTACGAGCAGTACTTC. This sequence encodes CASSYLAGSSYEQYF.